A single sample gave rise to the 25 T cell receptor beta chains below, sequenced in a study of shared clonotypes between healthy human individuals. The method was immunoSEQ multiplex PCR; TCRdb's version includes in-frame clones alone and lacks a portion of them. This sample carries hundreds of thousands of clones, roughly 77% of them seen once, and the ten largest clones take approximately 13%. The specimen sequenced was PBMCs. These receptors all stem from a woman in her thirties or forties in good health. Some clones in this sample may be carry-over from other donors' samples.

The chain combines TRBV12-1 with TRBJ1-4; TRBD1, as called in the table, went unchecked against the DNA. TRBV12-1 is an annotated pseudogene. This CDR3 spans 15 amino acids. The DNA of the CDR3 is TGTGCCAGCAGCCCTCGACAGGGGGCGGTTGAAAAACTGTTTTTT. Translation gives CASSPRQGAVEKLFF.

The chain links TRBV28 to TRBJ1-2; no firm D call. The CDR3 is 11 amino acids. Trimming left V 8 bases short and J 6 bases short, with 10 bases between. Germline V gives CDR1 MDHEN, CDR2 SYDVKM. CDR3 sequence reads: CASAMRDGYTF. Written as DNA, the CDR3 is TGTGCCAGCGCCATGAGGGATGGCTACACCTTC.

This rearrangement joins TRBV2 to TRBJ1-4; a possible D gene is TRBD1 (5 bases). The CDR3 has 15 residues. V shed 8 bases and J shed 4 bases, with 17 bases lying between them. Germline V lookup: CDR1 SNHLY, CDR2 FYNNEI. The CDR3 loop is CASSGEGRDNEKLFF. CDR3 in DNA: TGTGCCAGCTCCGGCGAGGGCAGGGATAATGAAAAACTGTTTTTT.

As to this clone: In the same sample, other DNA sequences code for this CDR3. The chain has TRBV28 and TRBJ1-1, with D unresolved. The germline V gene encodes CDR1 MDHEN and CDR2 SYDVKM. The germline V and J ends were trimmed by 5 bases and 0 bases, with 4 bases remaining between them. This CDR3 is 12 amino acids long. The CDR3 coding sequence is TGTGCCAGCAGTCGGATGAACACTGAAGCTTTCTTT. Protein: CASSRMNTEAFF.

This clone came up a few times. The genes are TRBV7-2 and TRBJ2-3; 9 bases fit TRBD2. Germline trimming cut 5 bases from V and 5 bases from J; bases unmatched to any gene: 11. Germline V gene sequence: CDR1 SGHTA, CDR2 FQGNSA. This CDR3 contains 16 residues. The CDR3 DNA sequence: TGTGCCAGCAGCCCCGACGGGCGGGAGGGGGTAGATACGCAGTATTTT. Protein sequence: CASSPDGREGVDTQYF.

The chain uses TRBV9 and TRBJ2-7; possible D gene TRBD2, 5 bases. Germline V CDR1 and CDR2: SGDLS, YYNGEE. V shed 4 bases and J shed 2 bases, with 13 bases lying between them. This CDR3 contains 14 residues. CDR3 amino acids: CASSPGGSAYEQYF. The CDR3 bases are TGTGCCAGCAGCCCTGGTGGTAGCGCCTACGAGCAGTACTTC.

This clone was counted a single time. The CDR3 is CASGSRLAGGNNEQFF. The CDR3 DNA reads TGTGCTAGTGGTTCGCGCCTAGCGGGAGGCAACAATGAGCAGTTCTTC. The V gene is TRBV12-5, the J gene TRBJ2-1; 11 bases line up with TRBD2. The CDR3 loop spans 16 amino acids. Germline CDR1 is LGHNT and CDR2 is FRNRAP. Losses at the gene ends were 4 bases for V and 5 bases for J; bases not matched to a gene: 7.

The genes are TRBV7-9 and TRBJ2-7; TRBD2 matches 12 bases. Germline-derived CDR1 and CDR2 are SEHNR and FQNEAQ (reference sequence). Trimming cost V 1 base and J 6 bases; bases outside gene matches: 1. The CDR3 covers 14 residues. This CDR3 reads CASSLGLAGAEQYF. The CDR3 DNA follows: TGTGCCAGCAGCTTAGGACTAGCGGGAGCCGAGCAGTACTTC.

The rearrangement joins TRBV28 to TRBJ1-2; a possible D gene is TRBD1 (5 bases). The germline V and J ends were trimmed by 5 bases and 4 bases, with 17 bases remaining between them. The CDR3 is 15 residues long. The germline gives CDR1 MDHEN, CDR2 SYDVKM. The CDR3 loop is CASSAPEGHGYGYTF. DNA for the CDR3: TGTGCCAGCAGTGCACCCGAGGGGCATGGCTATGGCTACACCTTC.

The chain links TRBV10-3 to TRBJ2-1; D gene uncertain. V was pared by 2 bases and J by 6 bases, with 2 bases between. CDR1 and CDR2 (germline): ENHRY, SYGVKD. The CDR3 covers 11 residues. The CDR3 protein is CAISEVNEQFF. Here the CDR3 DNA reads TGTGCCATCAGTGAGGTCAATGAGCAGTTCTTC.

The chain combines TRBV28 with TRBJ1-2; D gene uncertain. The CDR3 is 15 residues long. V gave up 6 bases and J gave up 4 bases, with 18 bases separating them. The germline gives CDR1 MDHEN, CDR2 SYDVKM. The CDR3 coding sequence is TGTGCCAGCAGCACAAGACCGCAAGCCTTCTATGGCTACACCTTC. Its translation: CASSTRPQAFYGYTF.

The chain employs TRBV10-3 and TRBJ2-5; D may be TRBD1 or TRBD2 (5 bases each). Trimming pared 3 bases from V and 4 bases from J, leaving 12 bases between. Germline CDR1 reads ENHRY; CDR2 reads SYGVKD. This CDR3 spans 14 amino acids. The CDR3 DNA follows: TGTGCCATCAGTGAACTAGGGCAGGGAGAGACCCAGTACTTC. Translated: CAISELGQGETQYF.

Details on this clone: A read error is likely here: a far larger clone is one base away. This sequence joins TRBV30 and TRBJ1-1; D is perhaps TRBD1 (6 bases). The CDR3 has 11 amino acids. CDR1 and CDR2 (germline): GTSNPN, SVGIG (reference sequence). In DNA form, the CDR3 reads TGTGACTGGAGGGACATGACTGAAGCTTTCTTT. Its protein product is CDWRDMTEAFF.

This chain joins TRBV4-1 and TRBJ1-1; 12 bases fit TRBD1. Germline trimming cut 0 bases from V and 1 base from J; bases unmatched to any gene: 6. CDR1 MGHRA and CDR2 YSYEKL come from the germline V gene. The CDR3 is made up of 18 amino acids. The CDR3 nucleotides read TGCGCCAGCAGCCAAGATTATTGGGGACAGGGGGCGAACACTGAAGCTTTCTTT. Its protein is CASSQDYWGQGANTEAFF.

About this clone itself: The same CDR3 is also encoded by other DNA sequences in this sample. This chain links TRBV19 with TRBJ2-2; D is undetermined. Germline V gene lookup returns CDR1 LNHDA and CDR2 SQIVND (reference sequence). V lost 5 bases, J lost 6 bases, and 4 bases lay in between. This CDR3 is built from 11 residues. CDR3 sequence: CASSGAGELFF. CDR3 in DNA: TGTGCCAGTAGTGGGGCCGGGGAGCTGTTTTTT.

The chain combines TRBV19 with TRBJ2-7, with TRBD2 matching over 8 bases. Germline V gene data show CDR1 as LNHDA and CDR2 as SQIVND (reference sequence). The CDR3 spans 15 residues. Trimming removed 4 bases from V and 3 bases from J; junction bases left unmatched: 8. The CDR3 DNA reads as TGTGCCAGTAGTAGTACCGGGACTAGACTCTACGAGCAGTACTTC. It yields the protein CASSSTGTRLYEQYF.

The chain is built from TRBV7-9 and TRBJ2-2; D is ambiguous. The germline CDR1 and CDR2 sequences are SEHNR and FQNEAQ (reference sequence). Trimming left V 0 bases short and J 3 bases short, with 11 bases between. This CDR3 spans 16 amino acids. CDR3 nucleotides: TGTGCCAGCAGCTTAGCGGCAGCGACGGACACCGGGGAGCTGTTTTTT. Translation: CASSLAAATDTGELFF.

The chain combines TRBV28 with TRBJ2-7; no reliable D call. This CDR3 contains 14 residues. V was shortened by 7 bases and J by 0 bases, with 13 bases between the two germline ends. The V gene's germline CDR1 is MDHEN and CDR2 SYDVKM. The CDR3 DNA reads as TGTGCCAGCACTATCGACGGAAGCTCCTACGAGCAGTACTTC. As protein: CASTIDGSSYEQYF. Supplemented by reference TRBV28 and TRBJ2-7, the full variable domain reads DVKVTQSSRYLVKRTGEKVFLECVQDMDHENMFWYRQDPGLGLRLIYFSYDVKMKEKGDIPEGYSVSREKKERFSLILESASTNQTSMYLCASTIDGSSYEQYFGPGTRLTVT.

CDR3 sequence (DNA): TGTGCCACTGCCCTTTTTCAAGAGCAGTTCTTC. This translates into CATALFQEQFF. The chain employs TRBV19 and TRBJ2-1; D call uncertain. The length of the CDR3 is 11 residues. The germline V gene encodes CDR1 LNHDA and CDR2 SQIVND (reference sequence). The ends were cut back, 10 bases at V and 10 bases at J, with 14 bases in the middle.

This clone has more than one count but fewer than ten. The chain recombines TRBV12-2 with TRBJ2-5; the table's D call, TRBD2, has no DNA check behind it. TRBV12-2 is marked as a pseudogene. CDR3 length: 17 amino acids. CDR3 in DNA: TGTGCAAGTCGCCTTGGACTAGCGGAATCATACGGGGAGACCCAGTACTTC. Its translation is CASRLGLAESYGETQYF.

J is TRBJ2-5 and V is TRBV7-3, with 8 bases aligning to TRBD2. The V gene end was trimmed by 2 bases and the J gene end by 4 bases; junction bases not matched to a gene: 6. Germline values: CDR1 SGHTA, CDR2 FQGTGA. This CDR3 has 15 residues. CDR3 sequence reads: CASSLQSGGGETQYF. The CDR3 DNA follows: TGTGCCAGCAGCTTACAGTCGGGAGGGGGAGAGACCCAGTACTTC.

The CDR3 nucleotides read TGTGCCATCAGTGAGTCAAGGGAAGAGCAGTACTTC. It specifies CAISESREEQYF. This chain uses TRBV10-3 with TRBJ2-7; D remains ambiguous. The germline V and J ends were trimmed by 0 bases and 7 bases, with 7 bases remaining between them. The CDR3 covers 12 residues. Germline loops: CDR1 ENHRY, CDR2 SYGVKD.

V gene TRBV18 combines with J gene TRBJ2-6, with D unclear. The germline V gene has CDR1 KGHSH and CDR2 LQKENI. V lost 3 bases to trimming and J lost 1 base, with 19 bases between them. CDR3 length equals 19 residues. The CDR3 bases are TGTGCCAGCTCACCGATGACCCCACTCGGACGTTCTGGGGCCAACGTCCTGACTTTC. The encoded protein is CASSPMTPLGRSGANVLTF.

This clone was detected a few times. The V and J genes are TRBV14 and TRBJ1-3; D not certain. Per germline, CDR1 SGHDN and CDR2 FVKESK. This CDR3 spans 15 amino acids. Trimming cost V 4 bases and J 2 bases, with 12 bases left between them. The CDR3 region is CASSRWGDAGNTIYF. In DNA form, the CDR3 reads TGTGCCAGCAGCCGTTGGGGAGACGCTGGAAACACCATATATTTT.

This chain connects TRBV5-1 to TRBJ2-7, with D tentatively TRBD1 (6 bases). CDR3 size: 14 residues. CDR1 and CDR2 from the germline V gene are SGHRS and YFSETQ. V was shortened by 0 bases and J by 1 base, with 8 bases between the two germline ends. The CDR3 loop reads CASSLDGQSYEQYF. CDR3 in DNA: TGCGCCAGCAGCTTGGATGGACAGTCCTACGAGCAGTACTTC. Combining the CDR3 with reference TRBV5-1 and TRBJ2-7 gives the whole variable domain KAGVTQTPRYLIKTRGQQVTLSCSPISGHRSVSWYQQTPGQGLQFLFEYFSETQRNKGNFPGRFSGRQFSNSRSEMNVSTLELGDSALYLCASSLDGQSYEQYFGPGTRLTVT.